This TCR beta chain was sequenced during a study of cytomegalovirus exposure and HLA in healthy donors. Study at large: T cells numbering about 180 million yielded 95 million to 140 million unique TCR beta sequences in an earlier analysis. Findings and limits, study-wide: The later analysis indicated that the majority of CMV-associated TCR beta chains appeared HLA-restricted. Reportedly, fewer N-insertions than the roughly 700-donor mean appeared in an Asian-associated ancestry cluster in a later analysis.

The CDR3 has 13 residues. Per germline, CDR1 MNHEY and CDR2 SMNVEV (reference sequence). Trimming left V 2 bases short and J 6 bases short, with 9 bases between. There are a few counts of this clone. Its antigen is unidentified. A multiplex PCR was run with 60 Vbeta primers and 13 Jbeta primers. TCRdb's table, derived via immunoSEQ multiplex PCR, lists solely in-frame clones and lacks some. Of approximately 110,000 clones in the sample, roughly 80% were seen once. V usage is TRBV27 and J usage is TRBJ2-3; weak D call: TRBD2 (5 bases). This TCR was sampled from a man over 45 in good health and CMV-seronegative. Source material: PBMCs. The DNA of the CDR3 is TGTGCCAGCAGTTTAGGAAGGGAGGATACGCAGTATTTT. It codes for CASSLGREDTQYF.